Listed below are T cell receptor beta chains from one sample, sequenced in a study of CD8 T cells in ankylosing spondylitis. MiXCR was run by TCRdb on the 5' RACE reads, yielding one entry per CDR3 protein. The profile shows approximately 300,000 distinct CDR3 sequences, about 19% of them singletons. The specimen sequenced was blood, either unsorted or a sorted T cell fraction (not recorded which). These TCRs come from a male donor with ankylosing spondylitis or in good health (not recorded which). The conserved cysteine and the conserved F or W are not part of the CDR3 here. Each record gives: D gene, J gene, V gene, CDR3 length, CDR3 protein. A D gene is named only where the DNA matches it firmly.

>TRBD2|TRBJ2-1|TRBV9|13
ASSPRGSGIGEQF
>TRBD2|TRBJ2-3|TRBV27|13
ASSYPTLAGDTQY
>TRBD1|TRBJ1-4|TRBV12-3/TRBV12-4|14
ASGRQGRGANEKLF
>TRBD2|TRBJ2-1|TRBV20-1|12
SALGLAGPHEQF
>TRBD2|TRBJ2-3|TRBV18|12
ASSQRGSTDTQY
>TRBD1|TRBJ2-1|TRBV5-1|13
ASSPGTGNRNEQF
>NA|TRBJ1-2|TRBV5-1|13
ASSLVGLGNHGYT
>NA|TRBJ1-1|TRBV5-1|12
ASSTGQPNTEAF
>NA|TRBJ1-1|TRBV7-8|11
ASRLVGDTEAF
>NA|TRBJ2-3|TRBV20-1|13
SAREGGGSTDTQY
>TRBD2|TRBJ2-1|TRBV5-1|15
ASSLGTSGFTYNEQF
>NA|TRBJ2-1|TRBV11-2|12
ASSLEALYNEQF
>NA|TRBJ2-2|TRBV5-5|12
ASSSTGIAGELF
>TRBD1|TRBJ1-6|TRBV12-3/TRBV12-4|14
ASSLGGGTGRSPLH
>TRBD1|TRBJ1-5|TRBV20-1|12
SARPGQVNQPQH
>NA|TRBJ2-1|TRBV4-1|12
ASSHQGSIGEQF
>NA|TRBJ1-2|TRBV12-3/TRBV12-4|14
ASSLKLRGLDYGYT
>NA|TRBJ2-2|TRBV24-1|11
ATSESPTGELF
>NA|TRBJ1-1|TRBV27|12
ASSLSGPGGEAF
>TRBD1|TRBJ2-3|TRBV12-3/TRBV12-4|12
ASSFDRGADAQY
>TRBD2|TRBJ2-1|TRBV30|13
AFSLEQRGVGEQF
>TRBD1|TRBJ1-2|TRBV6-5|12
ASSSRTGDYGYT
>NA|TRBJ1-5|TRBV6-2/TRBV6-3|9
ASSGNGPQH
>NA|TRBJ1-4|TRBV18|12
ASSPPGTNEKLF
>NA|TRBJ2-5|TRBV5-1|10
ASSHSEETQY
>NA|TRBJ1-3|TRBV7-8|14
ASSTGVGGTGNTIY
>NA|TRBJ2-2|TRBV20-1|13
SARGGTANTGELF
>NA|TRBJ1-5|TRBV10-3|14
AISESSLGSGQPQH
>NA|TRBJ2-1|TRBV7-3|14
ASSLMGTRRNNEQF
>NA|TRBJ2-1|TRBV29-1|8
SVEEGRGD
>NA|TRBJ2-5|TRBV20-1|13
SARRGGVSQKTQY
>NA|TRBJ2-3|TRBV12-3/TRBV12-4|13
ASLGGAPSTDTQY
>TRBD2|TRBJ2-5|TRBV12-3/TRBV12-4|13
ASRLAGAYQETQY
>TRBD2|TRBJ2-2|TRBV6-2/TRBV6-3|13
ASRLGLAGVGELF
>NA|TRBJ2-3|TRBV7-2|9
ASSPGLTQY
>TRBD2|TRBJ2-2|TRBV6-1|16
ASSPRLAGATNTGELF
>NA|TRBJ2-5|TRBV20-1|9
SARYGETQY
>NA|TRBJ1-5|TRBV12-2|12
ASRLPSLRQPQH
>TRBD2|TRBJ2-2|TRBV3-1|15
ASSQRLAGVGGGELF
>NA|TRBJ2-3|TRBV7-3|12
ASSMGVSTDTQY
>TRBD1|TRBJ1-4|TRBV5-1|13
ASSQPGQGVEKLF